The source of this T cell receptor (beta chain) is a study of blood T cell repertoires in COVID-19. Study as a whole: Samples taken during acute and convalescent COVID-19 were collected in the United States, Italy and Spain.

Authors' methods: Cell counts per sample came from amplifying reference gene primers. TCRdb's table, derived via immunoSEQ multiplex PCR, lists solely in-frame clones and lacks some. The DNA was the basis for D and trimming; V, J and clone size are from that table. The sample has roughly 68,000 clones, 87% seen once. The germline CDR1 and CDR2 sequences are SGHTA and FQGNSA. V was shortened by 1 base and J by 1 base, with 6 bases between the two germline ends. The CDR3 is made up of 14 amino acids. The V gene is TRBV7-2, the J gene TRBJ2-3; D unresolved. This TCR was sampled from a woman between 45 and 65 years old with COVID-19, enrolled during active disease. The sample comprised peripheral blood. CDR3 amino acids: CASSLVIGTDTQYF. The CDR3 nucleotides read TGTGCCAGCAGCTTAGTTATCGGCACAGATACGCAGTATTTT. Together with reference TRBV7-2 and TRBJ2-3, the CDR3 gives the full variable domain: GAGVSQSPSNKVTEKGKDVELRCDPISGHTALYWYRQSLGQGLEFLIYFQGNSAPDKSGLPSDRFSAERTGGSVSTLTIQRTQQEDSAVYLCASSLVIGTDTQYFGPGTRLTVL.